Reported below is one T cell receptor beta chain. TCRdb's table, derived via immunoSEQ multiplex PCR, lists solely in-frame clones and lacks some. Of 130,000 or so clones listed, approximately 90% are singletons. These data originate in a study of T cell responses to AZD1222 COVID-19 vaccine. Study-wide context: The study pooled second doses at about 4 or about 12 weeks.

The sample consisted of peripheral blood, taken on day 0 of AZD1222 vaccination. The source is an adult in good health.

The CDR3 region has the DNA TGTGCCAGCAGCTTAGCGGCGCCGCGCACCCATCAAGAGACCCAGTACTTC. This codes for CASSLAAPRTHQETQYF. V is TRBV11-3 and J is TRBJ2-5; the D is unclear. The CDR3 spans 17 residues. V dropped 1 base and J dropped 2 bases, with 17 bases sitting between them. The germline V gene has CDR1 SGHNT and CDR2 YENEEA.